This TCR beta chain was sequenced for a study of cytomegalovirus exposure and HLA in healthy donors. V dropped 1 base and J dropped 7 bases, with 8 bases sitting between them. The CDR3 extends over 13 amino acids. The germline V gene encodes CDR1 MNHNS and CDR2 SASEGT. The data were produced by immunoSEQ multiplex PCR, yet TCRdb's version contains in-frame clones alone and is incomplete. The data contain more than 200,000 clones, over 75% of them singletons. The sequence derives from a man between 18 and 29 years old in good health and CMV-seropositive. The specimen sequenced was PBMCs. The genes are TRBV6-1 and TRBJ2-1; no clear D gene. The CDR3: CASSEVPANEQFF. The DNA for the CDR3 is TGTGCCAGCAGTGAAGTTCCAGCGAATGAGCAGTTCTTC.